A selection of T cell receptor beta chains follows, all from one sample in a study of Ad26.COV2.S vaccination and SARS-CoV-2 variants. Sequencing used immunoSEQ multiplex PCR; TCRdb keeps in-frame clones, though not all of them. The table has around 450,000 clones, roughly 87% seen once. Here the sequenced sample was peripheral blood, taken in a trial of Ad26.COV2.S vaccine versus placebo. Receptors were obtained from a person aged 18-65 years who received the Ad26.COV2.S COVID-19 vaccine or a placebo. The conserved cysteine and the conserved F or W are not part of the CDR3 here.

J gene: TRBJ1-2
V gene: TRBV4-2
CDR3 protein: ASSQAVDYGYT

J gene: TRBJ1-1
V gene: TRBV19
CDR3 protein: ASTPAGTGNTEAF

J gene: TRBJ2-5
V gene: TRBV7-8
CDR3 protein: ASSLLLAGPQETQY

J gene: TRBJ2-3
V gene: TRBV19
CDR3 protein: ASSQTRDRGAHTQY

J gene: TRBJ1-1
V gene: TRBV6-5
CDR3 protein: ASRISGTPEAF

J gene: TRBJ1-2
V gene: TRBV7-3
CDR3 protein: ASSFSGGPMYGYT

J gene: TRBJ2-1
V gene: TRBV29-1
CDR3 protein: SVETGTFFNEQF

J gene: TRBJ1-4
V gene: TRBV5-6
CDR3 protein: ASSLGGGFAQAVSLF

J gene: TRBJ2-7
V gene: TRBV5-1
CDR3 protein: ASSLDRANHEQY

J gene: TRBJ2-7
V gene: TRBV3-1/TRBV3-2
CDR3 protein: ASSQDWGSQGEQY

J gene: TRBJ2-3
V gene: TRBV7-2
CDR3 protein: ASSWGGRDTQY

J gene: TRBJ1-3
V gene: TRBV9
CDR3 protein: ASSTGNTGNTIY

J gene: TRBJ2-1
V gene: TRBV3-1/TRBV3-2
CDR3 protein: AGPLAENNEQF

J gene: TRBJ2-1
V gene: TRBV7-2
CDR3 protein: ASSPPPRETNEQF

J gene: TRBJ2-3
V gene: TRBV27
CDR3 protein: ASTSGGVDTQY

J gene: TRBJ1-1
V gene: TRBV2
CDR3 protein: ASIRYERNTEAF

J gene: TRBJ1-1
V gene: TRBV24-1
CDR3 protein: ATSDPPGEAF

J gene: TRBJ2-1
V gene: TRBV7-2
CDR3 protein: ASSSWGPGSYNEQF

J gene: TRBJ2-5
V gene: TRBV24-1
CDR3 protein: ATSEPGEQETQY

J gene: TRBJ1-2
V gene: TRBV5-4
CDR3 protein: ASSLDSVGFSYGYT